Listed below are T cell receptor beta chains from one sample, sequenced in a study of regulatory T cells in long-lasting Graves disease. TCRdb recomputed calls from the multiplex PCR reads with MiXCR, one row per CDR3 protein. The sample lists approximately 470,000 distinct CDR3 sequences; around 20% were seen once. Material: peripheral blood mononuclear cells (PBMCs), obtained when the disease was refractory, from a patient treated with antithyroid drugs. The receptors here all came from a female donor with Graves disease. Each CDR3 is given with its conserved first and last residue. D genes are given only for firm matches. Size is stated for part of the rows, as once, few or many counts, or as a class when the clone is expanded.

j_call d_call clone_size v_call cdr3_nt cdr3_aa
TRBJ2-5 . many TRBV11-2 TGTGCCAGCAGCTTAGCCCGGGGAACCCAGTACTTC CASSLARGTQYF
TRBJ2-7 TRBD2 many TRBV11-2 TGTGCCAGCAGCGGGGCGACTAGCGGGAGTCTCCCCTACGAGCAGTACTTC CASSGATSGSLPYEQYF
TRBJ2-7 TRBD2 . TRBV7-3 TGTGCCAGCAGCCGGACTAGCGGGATGTGGTACGAGCAGTACTTC CASSRTSGMWYEQYF
TRBJ2-5 TRBD2 few TRBV14 TGTGCCAGCAGCAATCGCGGGGGTATCCAAGAGACCCAGTACTTC CASSNRGGIQETQYF
TRBJ2-7 . . TRBV18 TGTGCCAGCTCACCCGAGACAGTTTCCCTCGAGCAGTACTTC CASSPETVSLEQYF
TRBJ2-2 TRBD1 . TRBV7-9 TGTGCCAGCAGCTCGGGACAGTCCTACCGGGAGCTGTTTTTT CASSSGQSYRELFF
TRBJ2-7 TRBD2 . TRBV28 TGTGCCTGTCGGGGGGGAACCTACGAGCAGTACTTC CACRGGTYEQYF
TRBJ2-7 . many TRBV6-1 TGTGCCAGCAGTGGCCCAGGGGATGTCGGCTACGAGCAGTACTTC CASSGPGDVGYEQYF
TRBJ1-5 . . TRBV30 TGTGCCTGGAGTCTACAGGGAAAACAGCCCCAGCATTTT CAWSLQGKQPQHF
TRBJ2-7 . many TRBV29-1 TGCAGCGTTACCGGGAACTCCTACGAGCAGTACTTC CSVTGNSYEQYF
TRBJ2-6 . . TRBV9 TGTGCCAGCGGCTCCTCTAGCGCTTTCTCTGGGGCCAACGTCCTGACTTTC CASGSSSAFSGANVLTF
TRBJ2-3 . few TRBV14 TGTGCCAGCAGCCACACAGATACGCAGTATTTT CASSHTDTQYF
TRBJ2-6 TRBD1 . TRBV18 TGTGCCAGCTCAATACAGGGGGAAGGGGCCAACGTCCTGACTTTC CASSIQGEGANVLTF
TRBJ2-7 . many TRBV11-2 TGTGCCAGCAGCTCCTCGGAGACCACCTACGAGCAGTACTTC CASSSSETTYEQYF
TRBJ1-5 . . TRBV4-2 TGTGCCAGCAGCCTAGGAGAGTATAGCAATCAGCCCCAGCATTTT CASSLGEYSNQPQHF
TRBJ1-5 TRBD1 few TRBV28 TGTGCCAGCACCCCTTGGGGGGGACAGGGGCTCAATCAGCCCCAGCATTTT CASTPWGGQGLNQPQHF
TRBJ2-4 TRBD1 many TRBV28 TGTGCCGCCCGACAGGGAAACATTCAGTACTTC CAARQGNIQYF
TRBJ2-7 TRBD2 many TRBV5-1 TGCGCCAGCAGCTTGGTCCTGAGTACGCTAGCGGGAGTGTCCGAGCAGTACTTC CASSLVLSTLAGVSEQYF
TRBJ2-7 TRBD2 . TRBV9 TGTGCCAGCAGCGTAGAAGGGGGCGCAATGGCGGGAGGGCCAACCGAGCAGTACTTC CASSVEGGAMAGGPTEQYF
TRBJ1-2 . many TRBV6-1 TGTGCCAGCAGTGAATGGGTTACAGAGAACTATGGCTACACCTTC CASSEWVTENYGYTF
TRBJ2-7 TRBD2 . TRBV30 TGTGCCTGGAGTCCAAAGATGGGACTAGCGGGAGTTCGGGAGCAGTACTTC CAWSPKMGLAGVREQYF
TRBJ2-7 TRBD2 few TRBV27 TGTGCCAGCAGTTTATACCAATTAGCGGGGGTCTCCTACGAGCAGTACTTC CASSLYQLAGVSYEQYF
TRBJ1-1 TRBD1 many TRBV12-3/TRBV12-4 TGTGCCAGCAGTCATCAGGGGGCCTGGACTGAAGCTTTCTTT CASSHQGAWTEAFF
TRBJ2-7 TRBD2 many TRBV7-2 TGTGCCAGCAGCTTGGACAGACCTTTAGCGGGACCTTACGAGCAGTACTTC CASSLDRPLAGPYEQYF
TRBJ1-1 . few TRBV5-1 TGCGCCAGCAGCTTGCTCAACCGGGGCACTGAAGCTTTCTTT CASSLLNRGTEAFF
TRBJ1-1 . . TRBV19 TGTGCCAGTAGTATACGGGGACCGGGCCCCGAAGCTTTCTTT CASSIRGPGPEAFF
TRBJ2-2 . . TRBV6-1 TGTGCCAGCATAAGGCAGAACACCGGGGAGCTGTTTTTT CASIRQNTGELFF
TRBJ2-2 TRBD2 . TRBV6-5 TGTGCCAGCAGTTTTACTAGCGCGGACACCGGGGAGCTGCTTTTT CASSFTSADTGELLF
TRBJ1-5 TRBD1 few TRBV19 TGTGCCAGTAGCCGGGGGACAGCGGACCAGCCCCAGCATTTT CASSRGTADQPQHF
TRBJ2-2 . few TRBV7-2 TGTGCCAGCGGCACGGGACGAAACACCGGGGAGCTGTTTTTT CASGTGRNTGELFF
TRBJ2-7 TRBD2 few TRBV6-4 TGTGCCAGCACGACTAGCCGGATGAACGAGCAGTACTTC CASTTSRMNEQYF
TRBJ2-7 TRBD2 many TRBV13 TGTGCCAGCAGCCCCTCCGCGGAGCGGGGGAGCTCCTACGAGCAGTACTTC CASSPSAERGSSYEQYF
TRBJ2-7 . . TRBV7-6 TGTGCCAGCAGCTTATGGCCGTCTTACGAGCAGTACTTC CASSLWPSYEQYF
TRBJ2-7 . . TRBV3-1 TGTGCCAGCAGCCAAGAACAGGGACTGTACGAGCAGTACTTC CASSQEQGLYEQYF
TRBJ1-4 . many TRBV10-3 TGTGCCATCAGTGAGTCGCAGGCAACTAATGAAAAACTGTTTTTT CAISESQATNEKLFF
TRBJ2-7 . many TRBV9 TGTGCCAGCAGCACTGAAACAGGGTACGCCTACGAGCAGTACTTC CASSTETGYAYEQYF
TRBJ1-1 . . TRBV29-1 TGCAACGTTGAAGATTTTTTCGGAGGCCGGATCGAAGCTTTCTTT CNVEDFFGGRIEAFF
TRBJ2-7 TRBD1 many TRBV28 TGTGCCAGCAGGGACAGGGGACAGAACGAGCAGTACTTC CASRDRGQNEQYF
TRBJ1-2 . few TRBV27 TGTGCCAGCAGACCCCAGGGCGGGGGTGGCTACACCTTC CASRPQGGGGYTF
TRBJ1-2 . many TRBV30 TGTGCCTGGATGAGACTCAGGAGTTGGGGCTACACCTTC CAWMRLRSWGYTF
TRBJ1-4 TRBD1 many TRBV28 TGTGCCAGCAGTTCCCTTTGGGACAGCGATAATGAAAAACTGTTTTTT CASSSLWDSDNEKLFF
TRBJ2-1 TRBD2 many TRBV7-2 TGTGCCAGCAGCTTAAGGAGCGGGAGGGCCTACAATGAGCAGTTCTTC CASSLRSGRAYNEQFF
TRBJ2-2 TRBD2 many TRBV6-2/TRBV6-3 TGTGCCAGCAGTTACTCCCGAACTAGCGGGGTCAACACCGGGGAGCTGTTTTTT CASSYSRTSGVNTGELFF
TRBJ1-4 TRBD1 many TRBV28 TGTGCCAGCAGTTCATACAGGGGGCCCGATGAAAAACTGTTTTTT CASSSYRGPDEKLFF
TRBJ2-7 TRBD2 many TRBV14 TGTGCCAGCAGCCAAGCGTTTAGCGGGAGGGACTACGAGCAGTACTTC CASSQAFSGRDYEQYF
TRBJ2-2 TRBD2 many TRBV27 TGTGCCAGCATCGGAATCTCTAGCGGAAACAACACCGGGGAGCTGTTTTTT CASIGISSGNNTGELFF
TRBJ2-5 . many TRBV18 TGTGCCAGCTCACCAATACTGGCCCAAGAGACCCAGTACTTC CASSPILAQETQYF
TRBJ1-2 . many TRBV28 TGTGCCAGCAGTTTAGGTGGGGGTAGCTATGGCTACACCTTC CASSLGGGSYGYTF
TRBJ2-2 . few TRBV19 TGTGCCAGTACCCCGAGTCCCGTTCCCGGGGAGCTGTTTTTT CASTPSPVPGELFF
TRBJ2-7 TRBD2 few TRBV30 TGTGCCTGGAGTAACCCTAGCGGGATCTCCTACGAGCAGTACTTC CAWSNPSGISYEQYF
TRBJ1-5 . once TRBV9 TGTGCCAGCAGCGTAGAGGGGGGGCAGCCCCAGCATTTT CASSVEGGQPQHF